This T cell receptor beta chain comes out of a study of shared clonotypes between healthy human individuals. Across the whole study: CD4 naive and memory got three plates each, CD8 naive two, CD8 memory one.

Regarding this clone: Its antigen is unknown.

Regarding the study as a whole: Clonotype sharing across several donors was observed for 4% to 5.5% of naive CD4 clonotypes.

TCRdb keeps only in-frame clones here, not all; method: immunoSEQ multiplex PCR. Among roughly 2 million clones, approximately 96% were seen once, and the ten largest hold 0.1% to 0.15%. The V gene's germline CDR1 is SEHNR and CDR2 FQNEAQ (reference sequence). V lost 0 bases and J 7 bases, leaving 16 bases between the germline ends. This CDR3 has 17 residues. Sequenced: naive CD4+ T cells sorted from blood. Indicated subset: CD45RA+ positively selected. This TCR was sampled from a man in his late teens or twenties in good health. The chain has TRBV7-9 and TRBJ1-6, with D uncertain. In DNA, the CDR3 is TGTGCCAGCAGCTTAGCGGGCCAGGCCTTGGGAAATTCACCCCTCCACTTT. Translated, it gives CASSLAGQALGNSPLHF.